These 9 T cell receptor beta chains share one sample of origin, sequenced in a study of T-cell reconstitution after alpha-beta-depleted transplantation in children (dated by TCRdb to the mid-2010s). This specimen's treatment or condition label, per the study, means: allogeneic hematopoietic cell transplantation with graft depleted of TCRalphabeta T cells and CD19 B cells. The library was produced with PCR. Sequencing relied on an Illumina HiSeq 2500. TCR libraries were prepared with molecular barcoding, using unique molecular identifiers to normalize TCRbeta repertoire quantification. Starting from the raw public reads, TCRdb applied fastp trimming at Q25, assembled clones with MiXCR and retained in-frame beta chains. Merged by CDR3 protein, the rows form single entries marked with the most common genes and DNA. For this sample there are 500,000 to 750,000 distinct CDR3 sequences; 25% to 30% appear just once. The ten largest make up 36% of the sample.

Sequenced here: PBMCs, sampled before TCRalphabeta/CD19-depleted stem cell transplant. The origin of the receptors is a boy younger than two with Wiskott-Aldrich syndrome, due to receive a stem cell transplant.

CDR3 DNA: TGCAGTGCTAGGCCACTTGGGGGACTCTACGAGCAGTACTTC. It specifies CSARPLGGLYEQYF. This chain joins TRBV20-1 and TRBJ2-7; D may be TRBD2 (6 bases). V gave up 3 bases and J gave up 3 bases, with 15 bases separating them. This CDR3 region has 14 residues. In germline, CDR1 is DFQATT, CDR2 SNEGSKA (reference sequence).

The J gene is TRBJ2-5, the V gene TRBV5-1; the match to TRBD2 covers 13 bases. The CDR3 has 16 amino acids. With V trimmed by 4 bases and J by 5 bases, 8 bases remained unmatched. Germline V gene data show CDR1 as SGHRS and CDR2 as YFSETQ. In DNA form, the CDR3 reads TGCGCCAGCAGCACCGGACTAGCGGGAGCCTGGGAGACCCAGTACTTC. Translation: CASSTGLAGAWETQYF.

The rearrangement links TRBV9 to TRBJ2-3, with D maybe TRBD2 (5 bases). Germline CDR1 reads SGDLS; CDR2 reads YYNGEE. This CDR3 is 15 amino acids long. V lost 0 bases and J 1 base, leaving 9 bases between the germline ends. The CDR3 loop reads CASSVGVSGTDTQYF. In DNA form, the CDR3 reads TGTGCCAGCAGCGTAGGAGTTAGCGGCACAGATACGCAGTATTTT. Complete variable domain (other parts from reference TRBV9 and TRBJ2-3): DSGVTQTPKHLITATGQRVTLRCSPRSGDLSVYWYQQSLDQGLQFLIQYYNGEERAKGNILERFSAQQFPDLHSELNLSSLELGDSALYFCASSVGVSGTDTQYFGPGTRLTVL.

The rearrangement links TRBV20-1 to TRBJ2-1; TRBD1 agrees at 9 bases. The V gene end was trimmed by 5 bases and the J gene end by 6 bases; junction bases not matched to a gene: 8. Germline lookup yields CDR1 DFQATT and CDR2 SNEGSKA (reference sequence). The CDR3 extends over 14 amino acids. CDR3 DNA: TGCAGTGCTCACGGACAGGGGTACTTCAATGAGCAGTTCTTC. Encoded protein: CSAHGQGYFNEQFF.

This rearrangement joins TRBV3-1 to TRBJ2-5; D is possibly TRBD2 (6 bases). This CDR3 comprises 15 residues. V lost 3 bases, J lost 5 bases, and 16 bases lay in between. CDR1 and CDR2 from the germline V gene are LGHDT and YNNKEL (reference sequence). CDR3 in amino acids: CASSQFSGSVETQYF. CDR3 DNA sequence: TGTGCCAGCAGCCAGTTTTCCGGGAGCGTGGAGACCCAGTACTTC.

This clonotype was seen a few times. The chain has TRBV18 and TRBJ2-6; D is perhaps TRBD1 (5 bases). Germline values: CDR1 KGHSH, CDR2 LQKENI. Trimming took off 4 bases at V and 2 bases at J, with 12 bases between the two ends. CDR3 length: 16 amino acids. The CDR3 DNA reads as TGTGCCAGCTCACGACAAGGGGCCCCTGGGGCCAACGTCCTGACTTTC. Encoded protein: CASSRQGAPGANVLTF.

This clonotype was seen only a few times. The gene calls are TRBV5-1 and TRBJ2-6, with D tentatively TRBD1 (7 bases). V dropped 2 bases and J dropped 3 bases, with 15 bases sitting between them. The CDR3 sequence is 17 residues long. CDR1 is SGHRS, CDR2 YFSETQ, per germline. The CDR3 loop reads CASSLGGGAFGANVLTF. CDR3 sequence (DNA): TGCGCCAGCAGCTTAGGAGGGGGCGCTTTTGGGGCCAACGTCCTGACTTTC.

This chain joins TRBV12-3 or TRBV12-4 and TRBJ2-7; 7 bases match TRBD2. V dropped 3 bases and J dropped 3; count of bases not matched to a gene: 5. CDR3 length: 14 residues. The CDR3 sequence: CASSLREISYEQYF. In DNA form, the CDR3 reads TGTGCCAGCAGTTTGCGGGAGATTAGCTACGAGCAGTACTTC.

The chain carries TRBV27 and TRBJ2-1; the match to TRBD1 covers 7 bases. The V segment lost 5 bases and the J segment 6 bases; nucleotides outside the gene matches: 4. This CDR3 has 13 amino acids. CDR1 and CDR2 (germline): MNHEY, SMNVEV (reference sequence). In DNA form, the CDR3 reads TGTGCCAGCAGTCTCGGGACAGTCAATGAGCAGTTCTTC. Translating it yields CASSLGTVNEQFF.